Included here is one T cell receptor beta chain sequence, with context. The antigen remains undetermined. These data are taken from a study of T-cell memory formation after mild COVID-19. For the study at large: Largely, TCR clusters stayed within a single donor. Findings and limits, study-wide: Contracting clones from day 15 to 85 had balanced CD4/CD8; later expanders favoured CD4+.

5'RACE with constant-segment primers built TCRalpha and TCRbeta cDNA libraries with UMIs. TCRdb fed the 5' RACE reads into MiXCR, producing one record per CDR3 protein. The sample yields a few hundred thousand distinct CDR3 sequences, around a sixth seen once. Deletions cut 4 bases from V and 3 bases from J, with 22 bases between. CDR3 length: 17 residues. Germline lookup yields CDR1 MNHEY and CDR2 SVGEGT. The receptor comes from a man younger than 35 who had mild COVID-19 (a few samples of this study predate the infection). Cell type and time point are not known. The chain carries TRBV6-2 or TRBV6-3 and TRBJ2-7; D might be TRBD2 (6 bases). Sequencing was carried out using PBMCs or a T cell subset sorted from them (not recorded which). CDR3 region: CASSFSTPRRGLYEQYV. CDR3 sequence (DNA): TGTGCCAGCAGTTTCTCGACCCCAAGACGGGGACTCTACGAGCAGTACGTC.